This entry lists 29 T cell receptor beta chains sequenced from one sample in a study of blood T cell repertoires in COVID-19. Assay used: immunoSEQ multiplex PCR; TCRdb lists only in-frame clones, some missing. The profile covers 23,000 or so clones, with around 81% appearing a single time and approximately 7% taken by the ten largest. The sample comprised peripheral blood. The source of these receptors is a man aged 65 to 79 with acute or convalescent COVID-19.

The V and J genes are TRBV9 and TRBJ2-2; the match to TRBD2 covers 9 bases. This CDR3 contains 18 residues. Germline V gene data show CDR1 as SGDLS and CDR2 as YYNGEE. V shed 3 bases, J shed 5 bases, and the junction held 14 bases outside the gene matches. In DNA form, the CDR3 reads TGTGCCAGCAGCGATGGGTCGGGTAGCGGGGGCAATACCGGGGAGCTGTTTTTT. Translated: CASSDGSGSGGNTGELFF.

V is TRBV5-4 and J is TRBJ2-3; TRBD2 matches 9 bases. The CDR3 has 15 residues. The germline gives CDR1 SGHNT, CDR2 YYREEE (reference sequence). V lost 4 bases, J lost 0 bases, and 3 bases stayed unmatched. CDR3 bases: TGTGCCAGCAGCCCGGGACTAGCAAGCACAGATACGCAGTATTTT. Protein sequence: CASSPGLASTDTQYF.

CDR3 protein: CASSPGTSGRLQETQYF. DNA for the CDR3: TGTGCCAGCAGCCCAGGGACTAGCGGGAGACTCCAAGAGACCCAGTACTTC. The rearrangement joins TRBV11-3 to TRBJ2-5, with 14 bases aligning to TRBD2. V gave up 5 bases and J gave up 1 base; unmatched junction bases: 6. This CDR3 is 17 amino acids long. Per germline, CDR1 SGHNT and CDR2 YENEEA. The whole variable domain, remainder taken from reference TRBV11-3 and TRBJ2-5, is EAGVVQSPRYKIIEKKQPVAFWCNPISGHNTLYWYLQNLGQGPELLIRYENEEAVDDSQLPKDRFSAERLKGVDSTLKIQPAELGDSAVYLCASSPGTSGRLQETQYFGPGTRLLVL.

V usage is TRBV6-5 and J usage is TRBJ1-6, with D perhaps TRBD1 (5 bases). Per germline, CDR1 MNHEY and CDR2 SVGAGI. CDR3 length: 14 residues. V was shortened by 6 bases and J by 6 bases, with 12 bases between the two germline ends. The CDR3: CASRGVQGNSPLHF. The CDR3 DNA reads as TGTGCCAGCAGAGGGGTCCAGGGTAATTCACCCCTCCACTTT.

CDR3 sequence reads: CASSLRGGSSQYF. CDR3 in DNA: TGTGCCAGCAGCTTAAGGGGCGGGAGTTCCCAGTACTTC. The chain is built from TRBV5-6 and TRBJ2-5, with TRBD2 matching over 7 bases. In germline, CDR1 is SGHDT, CDR2 YYEEEE. The ends lost 2 bases at V and 9 bases at J; junction bases unmatched: 7. The CDR3 has 13 amino acids.

The chain is built from TRBV5-1 and TRBJ1-3; 7 nucleotides agree with TRBD1. V shed 2 bases and J 7 bases; nucleotides not matched to a gene: 6. The germline V gene has CDR1 SGHRS and CDR2 YFSETQ. The CDR3 sequence is 14 residues long. Here the CDR3 reads CASSFSGGDNTIYF. The CDR3 region has the DNA TGCGCCAGCAGCTTTTCAGGGGGTGATAACACCATATATTTT.

The chain carries TRBV3-1 (or the pseudogene TRBV3-2) and TRBJ1-1, with D possibly being TRBD1 (5 bases). CDR3 length: 14 residues. Trimming shortened V by 3 bases and J by 2 bases, and 10 bases separated the two germline ends. Germline CDR1 and CDR2: LGHDT and YNNKEL (reference sequence). Here the CDR3 DNA reads TGTGCCAGCAGCCAGGACATCGTCAACACTGAAGCTTTCTTT. Translation gives CASSQDIVNTEAFF.

The chain uses TRBV7-2 and TRBJ2-3; the D gene is possibly TRBD2 (7 bases). V was shortened by 6 bases and J by 6 bases, with 16 bases between the two germline ends. CDR1 SGHTA and CDR2 FQGNSA come from the germline V gene. This CDR3 has 14 amino acids. CDR3 sequence reads: CASSFTGRGDTQYF. For the CDR3, the DNA is TGTGCCAGCAGTTTCACAGGGAGGGGGGATACGCAGTATTTT.

The chain is built from TRBV19 and TRBJ2-5, with D possibly TRBD1 on 6 matching bases. Trimming removed 1 base from V and 3 bases from J, with 12 bases in between. Germline values: CDR1 LNHDA, CDR2 SQIVND (reference sequence). CDR3 length: 15 amino acids. The CDR3 sequence is CASSIGDRPEETQYF. The CDR3 DNA reads as TGTGCCAGTAGTATAGGAGACAGGCCCGAAGAGACCCAGTACTTC.

The sample holds one count of this clone. J is TRBJ2-2 and V is TRBV11-3; a weak D match, TRBD2 (6 bases). Germline CDR1 is SGHNT and CDR2 is YENEEA. Trimming pared 3 bases from V and 8 bases from J, leaving 10 bases between. This CDR3 region has 13 residues. In DNA form, the CDR3 reads TGTGCCAGCAGCTTTGACCGGGAGGGGGAGCTGTTTTTT. This codes for CASSFDREGELFF.

The rearrangement links TRBV3-1 (or the pseudogene TRBV3-2) to TRBJ2-3, with D maybe TRBD2 (5 bases). Trimming removed 0 bases from V and 8 bases from J, with 9 bases in between. This CDR3 contains 13 residues. Looked up from germline, CDR1 is LGHDT and CDR2 is YNNKEL (reference sequence). In DNA form, the CDR3 reads TGTGCCAGCAGCCAAGATACTAGAGGTACGCAGTATTTT. Encoded protein: CASSQDTRGTQYF.

The chain joins TRBV5-1 to TRBJ2-6, with no clear D. V lost 0 bases, J lost 2 bases, and 9 bases lay in between. The CDR3 is 16 residues long. CDR1 and CDR2 (germline): SGHRS, YFSETQ. This CDR3 is CASSLGQATGANVLTF. CDR3 in DNA: TGCGCCAGCAGCTTGGGGCAGGCGACTGGGGCCAACGTCCTGACTTTC.

This clone has only a few counts. The chain uses TRBV18 and TRBJ1-5, with a possible D match to TRBD1 (6 bases). The CDR3 consists of 15 residues. Germline loops: CDR1 KGHSH, CDR2 LQKENI. Deletions cut 4 bases from V and 4 bases from J, with 14 bases between. The CDR3 sequence is CASSLSTGGNQPQHF. DNA of the CDR3: TGTGCCAGCTCACTATCGACAGGCGGGAATCAGCCCCAGCATTTT.

This clone has just one count. This chain connects TRBV9 to TRBJ1-3; 11 bases fit TRBD1. This CDR3 contains 15 residues. From germline, CDR1 is SGDLS and CDR2 YYNGEE. The V and J ends lost 4 bases and 8 bases, in that order; junction bases with no gene match: 8. Here the CDR3 reads CASSNARTGGDTIYF. DNA for the CDR3: TGTGCCAGCAGCAACGCCCGGACAGGGGGCGACACCATATATTTT.

This clone was seen a handful of times. This chain connects TRBV6-6 to TRBJ2-7; 7 nucleotides match TRBD1. With V trimmed by 6 bases and J by 3 bases, 2 bases remained unmatched. Germline values: CDR1 MNHNY, CDR2 SVGAGI (reference sequence). This CDR3 contains 12 residues. The chain's CDR3 is CASRTGSYEQYF. In DNA form, the CDR3 reads TGTGCCAGCAGGACAGGGAGCTACGAGCAGTACTTC.

The genes are TRBV18 and TRBJ1-2; 8 nucleotides agree with TRBD1. J was trimmed by 0 bases and V by 3 bases; bases with no gene match: 3. Germline lookup yields CDR1 KGHSH and CDR2 LQKENI. The CDR3 runs 15 residues. The CDR3 DNA is TGTGCCAGCTCACCGATGACAGGGGCTAACTATGGCTACACCTTC. It encodes CASSPMTGANYGYTF.

The V call is TRBV5-1, the J call TRBJ2-1; 16 nucleotides match TRBD2. Germline trimming cut 0 bases from V and 7 bases from J; bases unmatched to any gene: 1. The CDR3 contains 16 residues. Germline assignment: CDR1 SGHRS and CDR2 YFSETQ. The CDR3 coding sequence is TGCGCCAGCAGCTTGGTGGGACTAGCGGGGGGGAATGAGCAGTTCTTC. This sequence encodes CASSLVGLAGGNEQFF.

This clone was detected only once. This chain links TRBV3-1 (or the pseudogene TRBV3-2) with TRBJ2-1; the D is unclear. The CDR3 length is 17 residues. V lost 0 bases, J lost 8 bases, and 20 bases lay in between. CDR1 is LGHDT, CDR2 YNNKEL, per germline (reference sequence). CDR3: CASSQDLRVTPIDEQFF. CDR3 nucleotide sequence: TGTGCCAGCAGCCAAGACCTCCGGGTGACGCCGATCGATGAGCAGTTCTTC.

The chain employs TRBV5-1 and TRBJ1-1; the match to TRBD1 covers 8 bases. The junction had 1 base not matched to a gene; V was cut back by 0 bases and J by 6 bases. Germline V gene sequence: CDR1 SGHRS, CDR2 YFSETQ. The CDR3 covers 13 residues. CDR3: CASSLGTGSEAFF. CDR3 DNA sequence: TGCGCCAGCAGCTTGGGGACAGGGTCTGAAGCTTTCTTT.

The chain carries TRBV12-3 or TRBV12-4 and TRBJ1-2; D is unresolved. The CDR3 runs to 13 residues. Trimming cost V 5 bases and J 5 bases, with 12 bases left between them. In DNA form, the CDR3 reads TGTGCCAGCAGTCTCGGGATTTGGTATGGCTACACCTTC. Its protein product is CASSLGIWYGYTF.

This clone was observed a few times. The rearrangement uses TRBV5-1 and TRBJ1-6; 7 bases align to TRBD1. The CDR3 length is 15 residues. Trimming at V came to 1 base and at J to 10 bases, leaving 8 bases not matched to a gene. Germline V CDR1 and CDR2: SGHRS, YFSETQ. The CDR3 loop is CASSLQQGLQSPLHF. The CDR3 DNA sequence: TGCGCCAGCAGCTTGCAACAGGGGTTACAATCACCCCTCCACTTT.

The chain combines TRBV6-5 with TRBJ1-5; 9 bases map to TRBD1. Germline CDR1 MNHEY, CDR2 SVGAGI. The ends lost 5 bases at V and 4 bases at J; junction bases unmatched: 6. The CDR3 contains 15 residues. CDR3 in amino acids: CASSTGTGLNQPQHF. CDR3 sequence (DNA): TGTGCCAGCAGTACAGGGACAGGGCTGAATCAGCCCCAGCATTTT.

In DNA form, the CDR3 reads TGTGCCTGGGGAACAGGGAACACCGGGGAGCTGTTTTTT. It translates to CAWGTGNTGELFF. The rearrangement uses TRBV30 and TRBJ2-2; the D gene is possibly TRBD1 (5 bases). V was trimmed by 5 bases and J by 1 base, leaving 8 bases between them. The CDR3 has 13 amino acids. Germline V lookup: CDR1 GTSNPN, CDR2 SVGIG (reference sequence).

This chain uses TRBV7-2 with TRBJ1-2, with D perhaps TRBD1 (6 bases). The V gene lost 2 bases and the J gene lost 0 bases, with 13 bases spanning the gap. Per germline, CDR1 SGHTA and CDR2 FQGNSA. The CDR3 has 16 residues. The DNA of the CDR3 is TGTGCCAGCAGCTTATTTGGGACAAGGCCTAACTATGGCTACACCTTC. This encodes CASSLFGTRPNYGYTF.

The chain employs TRBV19 and TRBJ2-5; 8 bases map to TRBD1. CDR3 length: 14 residues. Germline CDR1 and CDR2: LNHDA and SQIVND (reference sequence). The CDR3 bases are TGTGCGACCGGACAGGGCCCCTGGGGGGAGACCCAGTACTTC. It translates to CATGQGPWGETQYF.

The gene calls are TRBV7-2 and TRBJ2-1; 7 nucleotides align to TRBD1. The CDR3 is made up of 15 amino acids. V shed 5 bases and J 7 bases; nucleotides not matched to a gene: 11. Per germline, CDR1 SGHTA and CDR2 FQGNSA. As DNA, the CDR3 is TGTGCCAGCAGCCCTAGGAAGGGGGCAAGGAATGAGCAGTTCTTC. Its translation: CASSPRKGARNEQFF.

V is TRBV19 and J is TRBJ2-3; 8 nucleotides align to TRBD1. Trimming removed 8 bases from V and 2 bases from J; junction bases left unmatched: 6. This CDR3 is built from 14 residues. Germline CDR1 and CDR2: LNHDA and SQIVND (reference sequence). In nucleotides, the CDR3 is TGTGCCAGTCAGGGGGCGCCCCCCACAGATACGCAGTATTTT. This translates into CASQGAPPTDTQYF.

The CDR3 nucleotides are TGTGCCAGCAGCCCGGACAGGGGGCAGGACCAGCCCCAGCATTTT. Translating it yields CASSPDRGQDQPQHF. This chain links TRBV7-9 with TRBJ1-5; 11 bases agree with TRBD1. Germline assignment: CDR1 SEHNR and CDR2 FQNEAQ (reference sequence). The trim removed 5 bases at V and 7 bases at J, leaving 7 bases unmatched. The CDR3 runs 15 residues.

The rearrangement links TRBV6-2 or TRBV6-3 to TRBJ2-7; D is unclear. The CDR3 length is 12 residues. CDR1 is MNHEY, CDR2 SVGEGT, per germline. Trimming stripped 2 bases from V and 4 bases from J, with 6 bases between. For the CDR3, the DNA is TGTGCCAGCAGTTACATTTCTTACGAGCAGTACTTC. This codes for CASSYISYEQYF.